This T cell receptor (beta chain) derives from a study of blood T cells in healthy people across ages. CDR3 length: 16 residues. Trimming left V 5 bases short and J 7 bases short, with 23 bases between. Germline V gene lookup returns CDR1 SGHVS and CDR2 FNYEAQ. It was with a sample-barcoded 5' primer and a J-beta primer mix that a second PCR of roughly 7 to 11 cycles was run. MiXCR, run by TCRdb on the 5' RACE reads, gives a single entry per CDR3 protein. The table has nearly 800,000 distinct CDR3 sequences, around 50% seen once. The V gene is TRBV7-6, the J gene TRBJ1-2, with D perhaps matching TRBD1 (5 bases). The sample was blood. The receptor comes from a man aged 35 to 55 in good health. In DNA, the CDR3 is TGTGCCAGCAGCCCACAATTAGTGGGGGGTTATGGTGGCTACACCTTC. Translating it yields CASSPQLVGGYGGYTF.